Listed below are T cell receptor beta chains from one sample, sequenced in a study of early T cells in non-severe SARS-CoV-2 infection. Via MiXCR, TCRdb re-called the 5' RACE reads, giving one row per CDR3 protein. The sample shows 60,000 to 70,000 distinct CDR3 sequences, over 8% of them seen only once. Input material: whole blood. The receptors shown here come from an adult who was a healthcare worker with PCR-confirmed SARS-CoV-2 infection or an uninfected control (not recorded which). Each CDR3 is given with its conserved first and last residue. The order of the fields is V gene, J gene, clone size, D gene, CDR3 DNA, CDR3 protein. A D gene is named only where the DNA matches it firmly. A row's size may be missing; if present it is once, few, many or a size class.

V gene: TRBV5-6; J gene: TRBJ2-7; clone size: many; D gene: -; CDR3 DNA: TGTGCCAGCAGCTTTGCGTCGGTGTTAATCGCCTACGAGCAGTACTTC; CDR3 protein: CASSFASVLIAYEQYF
V gene: TRBV20-1; J gene: TRBJ2-1; clone size: -; D gene: TRBD1; CDR3 DNA: TGCAGTGCTAGTTACGACAGGGACCAATACAATGAGCAGTTCTTC; CDR3 protein: CSASYDRDQYNEQFF
V gene: TRBV30; J gene: TRBJ2-7; clone size: -; D gene: -; CDR3 DNA: TGTGCCTGGAGTGTTGGGAGACCCGGGGGCGAGCAGTACTTC; CDR3 protein: CAWSVGRPGGEQYF
V gene: TRBV5-4; J gene: TRBJ2-7; clone size: many; D gene: -; CDR3 DNA: TGTGCCAGCAGCCCGGAGGCAGGGAGATCGAACGAGCAGTACTTC; CDR3 protein: CASSPEAGRSNEQYF
V gene: TRBV11-2; J gene: TRBJ1-1; clone size: many; D gene: -; CDR3 DNA: TGTGCCAGCAGCTTAGATCAGGTCGGGATTCAAGTTTTCTTT; CDR3 protein: CASSLDQVGIQVFF
V gene: TRBV5-4; J gene: TRBJ2-2; clone size: many; D gene: -; CDR3 DNA: TGTGCCAGCAGCCCCGAGACGAACACCGGGGAGCTGTTTTTT; CDR3 protein: CASSPETNTGELFF
V gene: TRBV28; J gene: TRBJ2-3; clone size: few; D gene: -; CDR3 DNA: TGTGCCAGCAGTTTGGGGGAAACCCGTGATACGCAGTATTTT; CDR3 protein: CASSLGETRDTQYF
V gene: TRBV12-3/TRBV12-4; J gene: TRBJ2-7; clone size: few; D gene: -; CDR3 DNA: TGTGCCAGCAGTTTACAGGGACCGGTGGGGGAGCAGTACTTC; CDR3 protein: CASSLQGPVGEQYF
V gene: TRBV7-9; J gene: TRBJ1-2; clone size: -; D gene: TRBD1; CDR3 DNA: TGTGCCAGCAGCTTGGTCCGGGACAGCCTTAACTATGGCTACACCTTC; CDR3 protein: CASSLVRDSLNYGYTF
V gene: TRBV4-2; J gene: TRBJ1-2; clone size: many; D gene: TRBD1; CDR3 DNA: TGTGCCAGCAGCCAAGACAGGGGGACTAACTATGGCTACACCTTC; CDR3 protein: CASSQDRGTNYGYTF
V gene: TRBV20-1; J gene: TRBJ2-7; clone size: few; D gene: TRBD2; CDR3 DNA: TGCAGTGCCCAAACCGGGACTAGCGACACCTACGAGCAGTACTTC; CDR3 protein: CSAQTGTSDTYEQYF
V gene: TRBV2; J gene: TRBJ2-6; clone size: few; D gene: -; CDR3 DNA: TGTGCCAGCACCCCCGGCGAGGGACGGTCTGGGGCCAACGTCCTGACTTTC; CDR3 protein: CASTPGEGRSGANVLTF
V gene: TRBV3-1; J gene: TRBJ2-7; clone size: few; D gene: -; CDR3 DNA: TGTGCCAGCAGCCAAGATCCCGGAGTGATGAACGAGCAGTACTTC; CDR3 protein: CASSQDPGVMNEQYF